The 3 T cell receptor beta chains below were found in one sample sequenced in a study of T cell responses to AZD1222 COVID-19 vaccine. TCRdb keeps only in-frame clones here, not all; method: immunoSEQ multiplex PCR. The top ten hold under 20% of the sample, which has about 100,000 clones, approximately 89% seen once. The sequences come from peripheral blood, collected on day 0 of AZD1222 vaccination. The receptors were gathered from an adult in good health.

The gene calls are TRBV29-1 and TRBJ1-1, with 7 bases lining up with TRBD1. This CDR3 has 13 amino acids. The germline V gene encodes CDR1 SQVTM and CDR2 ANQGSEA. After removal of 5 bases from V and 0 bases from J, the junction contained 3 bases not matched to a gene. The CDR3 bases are TGCAGCGTTAGGACAGGCTTGAACACTGAAGCTTTCTTT. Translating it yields CSVRTGLNTEAFF.

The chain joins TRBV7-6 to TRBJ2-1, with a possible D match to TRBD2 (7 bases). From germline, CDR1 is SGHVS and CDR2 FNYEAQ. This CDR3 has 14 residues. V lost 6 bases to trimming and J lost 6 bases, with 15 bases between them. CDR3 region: CASRPSGGANEQFF. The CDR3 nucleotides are TGTGCCAGCAGGCCTAGTGGGGGGGCCAATGAGCAGTTCTTC.

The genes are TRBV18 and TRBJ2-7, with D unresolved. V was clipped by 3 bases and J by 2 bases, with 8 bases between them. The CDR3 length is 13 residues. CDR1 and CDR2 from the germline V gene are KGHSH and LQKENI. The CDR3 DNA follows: TGTGCCAGCTCACCTGCAGATACCTACGAGCAGTACTTC. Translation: CASSPADTYEQYF.